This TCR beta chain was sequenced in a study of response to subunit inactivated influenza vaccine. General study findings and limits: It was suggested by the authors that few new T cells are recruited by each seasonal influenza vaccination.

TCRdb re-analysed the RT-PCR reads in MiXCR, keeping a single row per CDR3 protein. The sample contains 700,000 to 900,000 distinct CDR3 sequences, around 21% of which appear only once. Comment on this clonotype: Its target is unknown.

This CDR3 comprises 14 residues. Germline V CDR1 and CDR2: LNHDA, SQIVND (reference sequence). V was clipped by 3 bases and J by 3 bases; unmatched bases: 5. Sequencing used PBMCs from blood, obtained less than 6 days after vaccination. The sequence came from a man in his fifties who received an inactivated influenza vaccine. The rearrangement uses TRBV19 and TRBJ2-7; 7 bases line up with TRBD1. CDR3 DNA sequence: TGTGCCAGTAGTATCCGGGACAGTAACTACGAGCAGTACTTC. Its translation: CASSIRDSNYEQYF.